One and the same sample provided the 17 T cell receptor beta chains below, sequenced in a study of breast tumors, draining lymph nodes, adjacent tissues. The lymph nodes were axillary draining lymph nodes from breast cancer patients. TCRdb independently ran MiXCR on the multiplex PCR reads; one entry per CDR3 protein. The sample yields more than 250,000 distinct CDR3 sequences, over 25% seen once. Material for sequencing was axillary lymph node tissue. The source of these receptors is a female donor with breast cancer. Some clones in this sample may be carry-over from other donors' samples.

A note on this clonotype: At one boundary the junction diverges from the germline segment, which might be a read error. The chain carries TRBV29-1 and TRBJ2-3, with a possible D match to TRBD2 (6 bases). This CDR3 has 11 amino acids. Germline CDR1 reads SQVTM; CDR2 reads ANQGSEA. This CDR3 reads CSVRRESEALF. CDR3 in DNA: TGCAGCGTGAGGCGGGAATCTGAAGCTCTCTTT.

V gene TRBV11-3 combines with J gene TRBJ1-4, with 8 bases identical to TRBD1. The germline V gene has CDR1 SGHNT and CDR2 YENEEA. V lost 8 bases to trimming and J lost 0 bases; unmatched junction nucleotides: 23. The CDR3 consists of 21 residues. The CDR3 is CASSPPRGTTGAHATNEKLFF. The DNA for the CDR3 is TGTGCCAGCTCACCACCGAGAGGGACGACAGGGGCGCACGCAACTAATGAAAAACTGTTTTTT.

This clonotype appeared many times. CDR3 in amino acids: CASSETSRGEQYF. CDR3 nucleotides: TGTGCCAGCAGCGAGACTAGTAGGGGCGAGCAGTACTTC. V usage is TRBV11-2 and J usage is TRBJ2-7, with D possibly TRBD2 on 6 matching bases. Germline V gene sequence: CDR1 SGHAT, CDR2 FQNNGV. This CDR3 region has 13 residues. Trimming cost V 5 bases and J 6 bases, with 14 bases left between them.

CDR3 bases: TGCAGTGCTCTAGCCTTTATCAGCGGGAGGTCCAAAAACATTCAGTACTTC. Its translation is CSALAFISGRSKNIQYF. The genes are TRBV20-1 and TRBJ2-4; 9 nucleotides agree with TRBD2. The junction had 13 bases not matched to a gene; V was cut back by 5 bases and J by 2 bases. The CDR3 has 17 amino acids. CDR1 and CDR2 (germline): DFQATT, SNEGSKA (reference sequence).

This CDR3 is CASSYSREFEAFF. Here the CDR3 DNA reads TGTGCCAGCAGTTACTCGAGAGAGTTTGAAGCTTTCTTT. The rearrangement links TRBV6-2 or TRBV6-3 to TRBJ1-1; D uncertain. The CDR3 has 13 residues. Trimming cost V 0 bases and J 7 bases, with 9 bases left between them. From germline, CDR1 is MNHEY and CDR2 SVGEGT.

This clonotype was picked up many times. This rearrangement joins TRBV20-1 to TRBJ2-2; 9 bases align to TRBD1. Looked up from germline, CDR1 is DFQATT and CDR2 is SNEGSKA (reference sequence). This CDR3 region has 15 residues. V lost 6 bases and J lost 0; bases outside the gene matches: 5. The CDR3 bases are TGCAGTGCCCGGGACAGGGAATCGAACACCGGGGAGCTGTTTTTT. This sequence encodes CSARDRESNTGELFF.

Points on this clonotype: This may come from a read error, since a much larger clone is one base off. The chain combines TRBV7-3 with TRBJ2-3, with D unclear. The DNA end is more similar to TRBJ1-5, so the J call may be wrong. In germline, CDR1 is SGHTA, CDR2 FQGTGA. This CDR3 is built from 15 residues. This chain's CDR3 is CASSLGRSSTDTQHF. The DNA for the CDR3 is TGTGCCAGCAGTTTGGGTAGGAGTTCCACAGATACGCAGCATTTT.

The J gene is TRBJ2-7, the V gene TRBV18, with D uncertain. Germline CDR1 reads KGHSH; CDR2 reads LQKENI. This CDR3 region has 13 residues. Trimming took off 0 bases at V and 5 bases at J, with 8 bases between the two ends. CDR3 loop: CASSPPNSDEQYF. The CDR3 bases are TGTGCCAGCTCACCACCGAACAGTGACGAGCAGTACTTC.

In this sample, this clonotype turned up many times. This CDR3 reads CASSYNTGTGGESSYEQYF. As DNA, the CDR3 is TGTGCCAGCAGTTATAATACCGGGACAGGGGGCGAGAGCTCCTACGAGCAGTACTTC. J is TRBJ2-7 and V is TRBV2; 12 bases are shared with TRBD1. The CDR3 totals 19 residues. With V trimmed by 5 bases and J by 0 bases, 14 bases remained unmatched. Germline CDR1 and CDR2: SNHLY and FYNNEI.

This sequence joins TRBV20-1 and TRBJ2-3, with 7 bases lining up with TRBD2. There are 13 residues in the CDR3. Germline CDR1 reads DFQATT; CDR2 reads SNEGSKA (reference sequence). V lost 3 bases to trimming and J lost 5 bases; unmatched junction nucleotides: 5. CDR3 nucleotide sequence: TGCAGTGCTAGGGATGCGGGAGAAGATACGCAGTATTTT. This translates into CSARDAGEDTQYF.

As to this clonotype: One junction end disagrees with the germline gene, perhaps due to a read error. The genes are TRBV15 and TRBJ2-5; D is possibly TRBD2 (7 bases). The CDR3 extends over 16 amino acids. Germline CDR1 reads LNHNV; CDR2 reads YYDKDF (reference sequence). The CDR3 sequence is CATSREGGGGQETQYF. The DNA for the CDR3 is TGTGCCACTAGCAGAGAGGGGGGGGGGGGCCAAGAGACCCAGTACTTC.

Concerning this clonotype: A much larger clone is a single base away; this may be a read error. The rearrangement joins TRBV6-5 to TRBJ2-5; D may be TRBD1 or TRBD2 (5 bases each). This CDR3 is 19 amino acids long. Germline V gene sequence: CDR1 MNHEY, CDR2 SVGAGI. The V gene lost 5 bases and the J gene lost 3 bases, with 28 bases spanning the gap. The CDR3 reads CASSPGVGRHRGPKETQYF. The CDR3 region has the DNA TGTGCCAGCAGTCCCGGGGTGGGGCGACATCGGGGTCCTAAAGAGACCCAGTACTTC.

Turning to this clonotype: One base away lies a much larger clone, so this may be a sequencing read error. The V call is TRBV19, the J call TRBJ2-4; 10 bases line up with TRBD1. V trimming: 3 bases; J trimming: 4 bases; junction bases outside the gene matches: 0. The germline gives CDR1 LNHDA, CDR2 SQIVND (reference sequence). The CDR3 runs to 14 residues. In DNA, the CDR3 is TGTGCCAGTAGTATGGGACAGGGGAAAAACATTCAGTACTTC. Amino acid sequence: CASSMGQGKNIQYF.

The chain is built from TRBV29-1 and TRBJ1-4, with 7 bases lining up with TRBD1. J was trimmed by 9 bases and V by 3 bases; bases with no gene match: 4. The CDR3 totals 12 residues. The germline gives CDR1 SQVTM, CDR2 ANQGSEA. The CDR3 region is CSVEAGGKKLFF. DNA of the CDR3: TGCAGCGTTGAGGCAGGGGGAAAAAAACTGTTTTTT. Full variable domain (remainder filled in from reference TRBV29-1 and TRBJ1-4): SAVISQKPSRDICQRGTSLTIQCQVDSQVTMMFWYRQQPGQSLTLIATANQGSEATYESGFVIDKFPISRPNLTFSTLTVSNMSPEDSSIYLCSVEAGGKKLFFGSGTQLSVL.

This clonotype was found many times. V gene TRBV19 combines with J gene TRBJ1-3; the D gene is possibly TRBD1 (6 bases). This CDR3 contains 15 residues. Germline loops: CDR1 LNHDA, CDR2 SQIVND (reference sequence). Trimming left V 9 bases short and J 3 bases short, with 18 bases between. CDR3 coding DNA: TGTGCCAGCTTAAGGGGGGGCGTCCGTGGAAACACCATATATTTT. It is translated as CASLRGGVRGNTIYF.

The chain recombines TRBV6-1 with TRBJ1-1; D is unclear. Germline assignment: CDR1 MNHNS and CDR2 SASEGT. CDR3 length equals 11 residues. V was trimmed by 8 bases and J by 5 bases, leaving 9 bases between them. This chain's CDR3 is CASVLETEAFF. Here the CDR3 DNA reads TGTGCCAGCGTCCTGGAAACTGAAGCTTTCTTT.

This clonotype has more than one count but fewer than ten. One base away lies a much larger clone, so this may be a sequencing read error. The rearrangement links TRBV20-1 to TRBJ1-4; TRBD1 is a possible D gene (5 bases). The CDR3 is 13 amino acids. Germline CDR1 DFQATT, CDR2 SNEGSKA (reference sequence). In DNA form, the CDR3 reads TGCAGTGCTGGGTCCAGGGTGGGGGAAACACTGTTTTTT. Protein product: CSAGSRVGETLFF.